Shown below are 5 T cell receptor beta chains from a single sample sequenced in a study of cytomegalovirus exposure and HLA in healthy donors. The PCR made use of 60 Vbeta and 13 Jbeta primers. The method was immunoSEQ multiplex PCR; TCRdb's version includes in-frame clones alone and lacks a portion of them. The profile covers about 64,000 clones, with approximately 83% appearing a single time and around 10% taken by the ten largest. Sequencing was performed on PBMCs. These receptor sequences come from a female donor in good health and CMV-seronegative.

This rearrangement joins TRBV5-1 to TRBJ1-4, with unresolved D. Germline V gene sequence: CDR1 SGHRS, CDR2 YFSETQ. CDR3 length: 16 residues. V lost 5 bases, J lost 6 bases, and 20 bases lay in between. CDR3 nucleotides: TGCGCCAGCAGTCCGGCCCTACAGTTCTCGGATGAAAAACTGTTTTTT. Its translation: CASSPALQFSDEKLFF.

This clone occurred once. CDR3 sequence: CASSLGPRTGTGNTIYF. CDR3 in DNA: TGTGCCAGCAGCTTAGGACCACGGACGGGGACTGGAAACACCATATATTTT. The gene calls are TRBV7-9 and TRBJ1-3; the D is unclear. Germline-derived CDR1 and CDR2 are SEHNR and FQNEAQ (reference sequence). The V gene lost 1 base and the J gene lost 2 bases, with 15 bases spanning the gap. The CDR3 has 17 residues.

V and J are TRBV19 and TRBJ1-2, with TRBD1 identical over 7 bases. The CDR3 has 15 amino acids. The germline gives CDR1 LNHDA, CDR2 SQIVND (reference sequence). V was clipped by 3 bases and J by 2 bases; unmatched bases: 6. The chain's CDR3 is CASSIPTGLNYGYTF. The CDR3, as DNA: TGTGCCAGTAGTATCCCGACAGGGTTGAACTATGGCTACACCTTC.

This clone was picked up a small number of times. V is TRBV9 and J is TRBJ1-1, with 7 bases identical to TRBD1. Trimming cost V 3 bases and J 3 bases; bases outside gene matches: 8. The CDR3 runs 15 residues. Germline CDR1 is SGDLS and CDR2 is YYNGEE. The CDR3 nucleotides are TGTGCCAGCAGCGAGGGGGGCGACAGGGACACTGAAGCTTTCTTT. This gives the protein CASSEGGDRDTEAFF. Filled out from reference TRBV9 and TRBJ1-1, the complete variable domain reads DSGVTQTPKHLITATGQRVTLRCSPRSGDLSVYWYQQSLDQGLQFLIQYYNGEERAKGNILERFSAQQFPDLHSELNLSSLELGDSALYFCASSEGGDRDTEAFFGQGTRLTVV.

The chain recombines TRBV29-1 with TRBJ1-2, with D maybe TRBD1 (6 bases). Trimming stripped 1 base from V and 4 bases from J, with 7 bases between. This CDR3 is 12 amino acids long. CDR1 and CDR2 (germline): SQVTM, ANQGSEA. The CDR3 DNA reads as TGCAGCGTTGAAGGACAGGTCTATGGCTACACCTTC. It codes for CSVEGQVYGYTF.